The source of this T cell receptor (beta chain) is a study of CXCR3-negative and CXCR3-positive naive CD8 T cells. About the study: The dataset comprises roughly 150 million TRB reads in total, with about 1.5 +/- 0.3 million reads per library.

Definition of naive CD8+ T cells rested on a CD45RO-CCR7+CD27+CD95- profile. This CDR3 has 14 amino acids. Germline CDR1 and CDR2: SGHDN and FVKESK. The study made its TRB cDNA libraries by 5' RACE, adding UMI labels. From the 5' RACE reads, TCRdb lists one entry per CDR3 protein and no DNA. In all, the sample yields around 45,000 distinct CDR3 sequences. This chain joins TRBV14 and TRBJ1-2; there is no DNA to check the TCRdb D call of TRBD1. Material for sequencing was naive CXCR3- CD8+ T cells from blood. The sample's subset: CD45RO-CCR7+CD27+CD95- naive CD8+ T cells lacking CXCR3 (TNR3-). This sequence was found in a human donor in good health. Some clones in this sample may be carry-over from other donors' samples. CDR3 in amino acids: CASSQSSWGYGYTF.